The 13 T cell receptor beta chains presented below share a single source sample, sequenced in a study of blood T cell repertoires in COVID-19. Some clones are missing from TCRdb's copy, which holds only in-frame ones; the method was immunoSEQ multiplex PCR. The data contain more than 150,000 clones, approximately 78% of them singletons. Sequenced material: peripheral blood. The receptor set was obtained from an elderly woman with active or convalescent COVID-19.

The chain has TRBV7-9 and TRBJ2-7, with a possible D match to TRBD2 (7 bases). V dropped 4 bases and J dropped 3 bases, with 22 bases sitting between them. Per germline, CDR1 SEHNR and CDR2 FQNEAQ (reference sequence). This CDR3 is built from 17 residues. This CDR3 is CASSSVPGGPANYEQYF. The CDR3 nucleotides are TGTGCCAGCAGCTCGGTACCCGGGGGGCCGGCAAACTACGAGCAGTACTTC.

The rearrangement joins TRBV28 to TRBJ1-1; TRBD1 might be the D (6 bases). Germline CDR1 is MDHEN and CDR2 is SYDVKM. The CDR3 is made up of 15 amino acids. With 10 bases removed from V and 1 base from J, the gap between germline ends came to 19 bases. The CDR3 nucleotides read TGTGCCATCACGGGGGGGGCGCTGGGGAACACTGAAGCTTTCTTT. It is translated as CAITGGALGNTEAFF.

The chain links TRBV6-2 or TRBV6-3 to TRBJ1-5; unclear D gene. Germline CDR1 is MNHEY and CDR2 is SVGEGT. This CDR3 contains 14 residues. V was pared by 7 bases and J by 0 bases, with 10 bases between. In DNA form, the CDR3 reads TGTGCCAGCACCCCAGACTATAGCAATCAGCCCCAGCATTTT. Residues: CASTPDYSNQPQHF.

The chain uses TRBV2 and TRBJ1-5; TRBD1 might be the D (6 bases). The V end was cut by 5 bases, the J end by 2 bases, with 13 bases between. Germline V lookup: CDR1 SNHLY, CDR2 FYNNEI. The length of the CDR3 is 15 residues. As DNA, the CDR3 is TGTGCCAGCAGTCTCGACAGGAATCGCAATCAGCCCCAGCATTTT. Its translation: CASSLDRNRNQPQHF. Full variable domain (rest looked up from reference TRBV2 and TRBJ1-5): EPEVTQTPSHQVTQMGQEVILRCVPISNHLYFYWYRQILGQKVEFLVSFYNNEISEKSEIFDDQFSVERPDGSNFTLKIRSTKLEDSAMYFCASSLDRNRNQPQHFGDGTRLSIL.

The rearrangement joins TRBV27 to TRBJ1-1; no firm D call. Per the germline V gene, CDR1 is MNHEY and CDR2 is SMNVEV (reference sequence). V lost 3 bases to trimming and J lost 3 bases, with 8 bases between them. CDR3 length equals 13 residues. The CDR3 sequence is CASSLSRYTEAFF. DNA for the CDR3: TGTGCCAGCAGTTTGTCCAGGTACACTGAAGCTTTCTTT.

This clone was counted between two and nine times. This sequence joins TRBV19 and TRBJ1-6, with D possibly being TRBD1 (6 bases). Between the trimmed V and J ends, which lost 4 bases and 5 bases, there was a span of 15 bases. The CDR3 length is 16 residues. CDR1 and CDR2 (germline): LNHDA, SQIVND (reference sequence). Here the CDR3 reads CASSTIFRGDNSPLHF. In DNA, the CDR3 is TGTGCCAGTAGTACTATCTTCAGGGGCGATAATTCACCCCTCCACTTT.

A few counts support this clone. The chain is built from TRBV3-1 (or the pseudogene TRBV3-2) and TRBJ1-6, with 10 bases fitting TRBD1. The CDR3 has 15 amino acids. The V gene end was trimmed by 4 bases and the J gene end by 7 bases; junction bases not matched to a gene: 4. CDR1 and CDR2 from the germline V gene are LGHDT and YNNKEL (reference sequence). The CDR3 here is CASSPGTGENSPLHF. CDR3 DNA: TGTGCCAGCAGCCCAGGGACAGGGGAGAATTCACCCCTCCACTTT.

The rearrangement uses TRBV5-1 and TRBJ2-3; a weak D match, TRBD2 (5 bases). Germline V gene sequence: CDR1 SGHRS, CDR2 YFSETQ. The germline V and J ends were trimmed by 3 bases and 1 base, with 15 bases remaining between them. This CDR3 region has 16 residues. For the CDR3, the DNA is TGCGCCAGCAGCTCGGATAGCGTGATAGGCACAGATACGCAGTATTTT. This gives the protein CASSSDSVIGTDTQYF.

This chain joins TRBV15 and TRBJ1-1; TRBD1 matches 7 bases. Trimming removed 0 bases from V and 8 bases from J; junction bases left unmatched: 3. The CDR3 spans 13 residues. CDR1 and CDR2 (germline): LNHNV, YYDKDF (reference sequence). CDR3 sequence: CATSRDPTGEAFF. DNA for the CDR3: TGTGCCACCAGCAGAGATCCGACAGGGGAAGCTTTCTTT.

This chain uses TRBV5-5 with TRBJ1-5; D gene uncertain. CDR3 size: 16 residues. Germline V gene lookup returns CDR1 SGHKS and CDR2 YYEKEE (reference sequence). V was cut by 2 bases and J by 1 base, with 13 bases left in between. The CDR3 is CASSLAVGESNQPQHF. CDR3 sequence (DNA): TGTGCCAGCAGCTTAGCTGTTGGAGAGAGCAATCAGCCCCAGCATTTT.

V is TRBV7-2 and J is TRBJ2-6; D is undetermined. The CDR3 sequence is 14 residues long. V was trimmed by 5 bases and J by 0 bases, leaving 5 bases between them. Germline V gene sequence: CDR1 SGHTA, CDR2 FQGNSA. CDR3 in DNA: TGTGCCAGCAGCCCCTTCTCTGGGGCCAACGTCCTGACTTTC. The encoded protein is CASSPFSGANVLTF.

The chain carries TRBV7-3 and TRBJ2-3; 9 nucleotides match TRBD2. This CDR3 has 16 amino acids. The V gene's germline CDR1 is SGHTA and CDR2 FQGTGA. V shed 3 bases, J shed 1 base, and the junction held 5 bases outside the gene matches. The CDR3 DNA follows: TGTGCCAGCAGCTTTAGCGGGGGCCCGGGCACAGATACGCAGTATTTT. It is translated as CASSFSGGPGTDTQYF.

In its sample, this clone was seen once. The chain employs TRBV4-1 and TRBJ2-7; a weak D match, TRBD1 (5 bases). The CDR3 has 15 amino acids. The ends were cut back, 4 bases at V and 0 bases at J, with 13 bases in the middle. CDR1 MGHRA and CDR2 YSYEKL come from the germline V gene. CDR3 sequence (DNA): TGCGCCAGCAGCCCAGGACATTCGAGCTCCTACGAGCAGTACTTC. Translated: CASSPGHSSSYEQYF.